This TCR beta chain was sequenced in a study of blood T cell repertoires in COVID-19. Study information: Acute and convalescent COVID-19 samples came from the United States, Italy and Spain. Nucleic acid was either cDNA or gDNA, and it came from T cells, B-cell-depleted T cells, or PBMCs.

With V trimmed by 7 bases and J by 3 bases, 4 bases remained unmatched. This CDR3 is 13 amino acids long. Germline CDR1 ENHRY, CDR2 SYGVKD. In the original analysis: Estimated nucleated cell counts came from reference gene primer amplification. Here immunoSEQ multiplex PCR was the method, and the copy in TCRdb shows in-frame clones only, minus some. V, J and clone size are those of that table, while D and trimming were read from the DNA. The top ten hold 2.5% to 3.5% of the sample, which has around 230,000 clones, more than 75% seen once. Clinical history as reported by participants underpinned cohort assignment.

Sequencing was done on a sample of PBMCs or T cells enriched from blood (not recorded which). This sequence joins TRBV10-3 and TRBJ1-1, with 8 nucleotides matching TRBD1. The clonotype originates from a woman aged 40-49 years with acute COVID-19. The CDR3 coding sequence is TGTGCCATCACCCAGGGGGCCTACACTGAAGCTTTCTTT. Amino acid sequence: CAITQGAYTEAFF.